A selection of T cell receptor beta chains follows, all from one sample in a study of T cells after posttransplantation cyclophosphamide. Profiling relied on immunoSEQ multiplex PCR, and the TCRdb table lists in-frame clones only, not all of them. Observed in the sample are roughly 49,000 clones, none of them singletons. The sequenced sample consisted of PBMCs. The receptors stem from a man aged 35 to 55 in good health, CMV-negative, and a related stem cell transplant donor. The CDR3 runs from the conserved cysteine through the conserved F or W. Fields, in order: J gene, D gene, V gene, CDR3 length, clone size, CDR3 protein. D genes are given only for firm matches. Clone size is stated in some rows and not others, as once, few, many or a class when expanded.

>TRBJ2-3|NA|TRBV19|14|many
CASSLGIGADTQYF
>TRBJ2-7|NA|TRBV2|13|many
CASSADSRGEQYF
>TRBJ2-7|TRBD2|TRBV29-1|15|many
CSVVGLAGGTYEQYF
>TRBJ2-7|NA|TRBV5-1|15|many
CASSLSGTTDYEQYF
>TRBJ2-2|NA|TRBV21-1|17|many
CASSKERDRGNTGELFF
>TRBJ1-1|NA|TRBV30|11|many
CAWGGYTEAFF
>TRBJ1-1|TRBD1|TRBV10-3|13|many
CAINGQGRTEAFF
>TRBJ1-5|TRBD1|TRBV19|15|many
CASSIPDRWDQPQHF
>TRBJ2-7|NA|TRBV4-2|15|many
CASSLRTSPAYEQYF
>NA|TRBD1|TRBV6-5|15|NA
CASSKYTGQSYEQYF
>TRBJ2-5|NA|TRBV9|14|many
CASSVDQGIETQYF
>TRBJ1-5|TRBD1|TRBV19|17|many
CASSIFGTGGAVQPQHF
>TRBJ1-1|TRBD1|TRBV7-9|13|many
CASSPGQFTEAFF
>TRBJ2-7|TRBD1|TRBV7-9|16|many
CASSPPGDRSSYEQYF
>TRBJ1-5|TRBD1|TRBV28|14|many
CASSLRTGHQPQHF
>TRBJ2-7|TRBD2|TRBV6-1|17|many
CASSEETGWLAGYEQYF
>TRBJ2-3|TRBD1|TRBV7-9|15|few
CASSADRGITDTQYF
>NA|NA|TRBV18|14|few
CASSPVGSSYEQYF
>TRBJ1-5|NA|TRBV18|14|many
CASAVGGLGQPQHF
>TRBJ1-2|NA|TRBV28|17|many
CASSPTLGRVLANGYTF
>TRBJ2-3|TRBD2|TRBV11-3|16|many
CASSLGTSGSSDTQYF
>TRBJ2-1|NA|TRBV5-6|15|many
CASREEFSANDEQFF
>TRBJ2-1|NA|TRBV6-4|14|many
CASRGPGQHNEQFF
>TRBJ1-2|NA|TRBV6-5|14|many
CASRTEDSFYGYTF
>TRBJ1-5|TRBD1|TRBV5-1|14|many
CASSSGTGNQPQHF
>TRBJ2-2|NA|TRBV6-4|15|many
CASSAETTNTGELFF
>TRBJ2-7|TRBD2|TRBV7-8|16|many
CASSTGTSGVTYEQYF
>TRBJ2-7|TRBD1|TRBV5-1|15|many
CASSASGQGGREQYF
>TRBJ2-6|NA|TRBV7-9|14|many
CASSPGTGANVLTF
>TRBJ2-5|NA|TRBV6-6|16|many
CASSTSPRRYQETQYF
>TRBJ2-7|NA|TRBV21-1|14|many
CALDRDITLYEQYF
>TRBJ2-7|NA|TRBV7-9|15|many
CASSLAAGTGYEQYF
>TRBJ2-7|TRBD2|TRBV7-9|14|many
CASSFSGSSYEQYF
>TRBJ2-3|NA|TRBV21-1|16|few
CASKAGTGTWTDTQYF